A selection of T cell receptor beta chains follows, all from one sample in a study of shared clonotypes between healthy human individuals. The protocol was immunoSEQ multiplex PCR, while the TCRdb copy is restricted to in-frame clones and leaves out a portion. The table shows some 700,000 clones, with 90% occurring only once. What was sequenced was memory CD8+ T cells from PBMCs. The receptors shown here come from a man younger than 30 in good health. Some clones in this sample may be carry-over from other donors' samples. Both conserved end residues are part of each CDR3.

TRBJ1-5,TRBV2,CASSLGQGRSNQPQHF
TRBJ2-1,TRBV19,CASSITQGPEQFF
TRBJ1-4,TRBV4-1,CASSQDLGELGKLFF
TRBJ1-1,TRBV7-9,CASSLIGTDEGEAFF
TRBJ2-7,TRBV7-2,CASSLVPGQAEQYF
TRBJ1-5,TRBV27,CASSSRLQNNQPQHF
TRBJ2-1,TRBV7-6,CASSPWTSSGFEQFF
TRBJ2-1,TRBV29-1,CSVERGSGSSYNEQFF
TRBJ1-2,TRBV28,CASSPSGTGLYGYTF
TRBJ2-1,TRBV9,CASSVEQGGSYNEQFF